The entry that follows covers one TCR beta chain sequence. The data were taken from a study of neoadjuvant nivolumab and ipilimumab in lung cancer. TCRdb's copy holds only in-frame clones and misses some; the assay was immunoSEQ multiplex PCR. The table lists 40,000 to 60,000 clones, around 88% of them singletons. The CDR3 covers 15 residues. Trimming left V 0 bases short and J 0 bases short, with 10 bases between. The germline V gene encodes CDR1 SGHRS and CDR2 YFSETQ. The sequence came from an adult with non-small cell lung cancer. Some clones in this sample may be carry-over from other donors' samples. The chain is built from TRBV5-1 and TRBJ2-7; D is undetermined. The sequenced sample was blood, obtained before neoadjuvant nivolumab, alone or with ipilimumab. The CDR3 reads CASSLGHSSSYEQYF. The CDR3, as DNA: TGCGCCAGCAGCTTGGGGCACTCGAGCTCCTACGAGCAGTACTTC.